This TCR beta chain was identified in a study of blood T cell repertoires in COVID-19. Overall study context: Specimens from acute and convalescent COVID-19 originated in the United States, Italy and Spain. PBMCs, B-cell-depleted T cells, or T cells provided the cDNA or gDNA that made up the material.

Original processing methods: It was from reference gene primer amplification that nucleated cell counts were estimated. Data came from immunoSEQ multiplex PCR; TCRdb stores just in-frame clones and leaves some out. Clone size and the V and J calls come from that table; the DNA yielded D and trimming. Of roughly 71,000 clones listed, just over 85% were seen once; the top ten hold approximately 1.9%. This clone has a handful of counts. The ends lost 2 bases at V and 7 bases at J; junction bases unmatched: 6. The CDR3 has 15 amino acids. CDR1 and CDR2 from the germline V gene are MNHEY and SMNVEV (reference sequence).

V gene TRBV27 combines with J gene TRBJ2-1; 9 bases align to TRBD2. The TCR comes from a man between 25 and 39 years old with acute or convalescent COVID-19. Sequencing was performed on peripheral blood. CDR3 in DNA: TGTGCCAGCAGTTTAGAGGGACTAGCCCCAAATGAGCAGTTCTTC. Encoded protein: CASSLEGLAPNEQFF.